This entry lists 22 T cell receptor beta chains sequenced from one sample in a study of cytomegalovirus exposure and HLA in healthy donors (dated by TCRdb to about 2017). The library was produced with the immunoSEQ multiplex PCR assay. For the multiplex PCR, a mixture combining 60 forward primers for TCR Vbeta segments and 13 reverse primers for TCR Jbeta segments was used. The clones in this table, taken by TCRdb from immuneACCESS, are in-frame only. Not every clone is retained; where verified, under half of the shortfall comes from an unresolved V gene, and the cause of the rest is unknown. The sample profile shows fewer than 95,000 clones; under 80% of them were found once. Jointly, the top ten make up around 6.3% of the sample. Sequenced material: PBMCs. The receptors stem from a woman in her twenties or thirties in good health and CMV-seronegative.

The rearrangement links TRBV6-1 to TRBJ1-6, with D unclear. V was pared by 5 bases and J by 0 bases, with 8 bases between. The CDR3 sequence is 15 residues long. In germline, CDR1 is MNHNS, CDR2 SASEGT. The CDR3 region is CASSKDNSYNSPLHF. The CDR3 DNA sequence: TGTGCCAGCAGTAAAGACAACTCCTATAATTCACCCCTCCACTTT.

The chain uses TRBV9 and TRBJ2-5, with 7 bases aligning to TRBD1. J lost 5 bases, V lost 0 bases, and 7 bases had no gene match. Germline V CDR1 and CDR2: SGDLS, YYNGEE. The CDR3 loop spans 15 amino acids. The CDR3 is CASSVGGQLRETQYF. As DNA, the CDR3 is TGTGCCAGCAGCGTAGGGGGACAGTTAAGGGAGACCCAGTACTTC. Full variable domain (outside the CDR3, taken from reference TRBV9 and TRBJ2-5): DSGVTQTPKHLITATGQRVTLRCSPRSGDLSVYWYQQSLDQGLQFLIQYYNGEERAKGNILERFSAQQFPDLHSELNLSSLELGDSALYFCASSVGGQLRETQYFGPGTRLLVL.

This clone has just one count. The chain has TRBV27 and TRBJ1-4; TRBD1 matches 11 bases. Germline lookup yields CDR1 MNHEY and CDR2 SMNVEV (reference sequence). The CDR3 consists of 14 residues. The J segment lost 7 bases and the V segment lost 6 bases, leaving 4 bases of the junction unmatched. CDR3 DNA sequence: TGTGCCAGCAGAGGGACAGGGGGGGGTGAAAAACTGTTTTTT. It specifies CASRGTGGGEKLFF. The complete variable domain, with remaining parts taken from reference TRBV27 and TRBJ1-4, reads EAQVTQNPRYLITVTGKKLTVTCSQNMNHEYMSWYRQDPGLGLRQIYYSMNVEVTDKGDVPEGYKVSRKEKRNFPLILESPSPNQTSLYFCASRGTGGGEKLFFGSGTQLSVL.

The J gene is TRBJ2-1, the V gene TRBV5-1; TRBD2 aligns across 9 bases. This CDR3 has 14 residues. CDR1 SGHRS and CDR2 YFSETQ come from the germline V gene. Trimming removed 1 base from V and 6 bases from J; junction bases left unmatched: 2. The CDR3 region has the DNA TGCGCCAGCAGCTTGCTAGCGGGGTTCAATGAGCAGTTCTTC. This gives the protein CASSLLAGFNEQFF. Full variable domain (rest looked up from reference TRBV5-1 and TRBJ2-1): KAGVTQTPRYLIKTRGQQVTLSCSPISGHRSVSWYQQTPGQGLQFLFEYFSETQRNKGNFPGRFSGRQFSNSRSEMNVSTLELGDSALYLCASSLLAGFNEQFFGPGTRLTVL.

The chain joins TRBV30 to TRBJ1-5; TRBD1 matches 9 bases. CDR3 size: 15 residues. Germline V CDR1 and CDR2: GTSNPN, SVGIG (reference sequence). J lost 7 bases, V lost 4 bases, and 11 bases had no gene match. This CDR3 is CAWTRRTGEGQPQHF. CDR3 nucleotides: TGTGCCTGGACCCGGCGGACAGGGGAAGGACAGCCCCAGCATTTT.

This sequence joins TRBV7-9 and TRBJ1-1, with D possibly being TRBD1 (5 bases). The V gene lost 6 bases and the J gene lost 6 bases, with 14 bases spanning the gap. The CDR3 length is 13 residues. Germline assignment: CDR1 SEHNR and CDR2 FQNEAQ (reference sequence). CDR3 DNA: TGTGCCAGCAGGCTGGGGGGTTGGGCTGAAGCTTTCTTT. This translates into CASRLGGWAEAFF.

The chain carries TRBV4-1 and TRBJ1-1, with D unclear. Trimming left V 1 base short and J 2 bases short, with 14 bases between. The CDR3 has 16 amino acids. The germline V gene has CDR1 MGHRA and CDR2 YSYEKL. The CDR3 bases are TGCGCCAGCAGCCAAGCGTCCCCACAGAGTAACACTGAAGCTTTCTTT. It yields the protein CASSQASPQSNTEAFF.

The rearrangement joins TRBV28 to TRBJ2-3; maybe TRBD2 (5 bases). Trimming removed 6 bases from V and 2 bases from J, with 15 bases in between. Germline assignment: CDR1 MDHEN and CDR2 SYDVKM. The CDR3 extends over 15 amino acids. This CDR3 reads CASSWETRLTDTQYF. The CDR3 DNA reads TGTGCCAGCAGCTGGGAGACCCGTCTCACAGATACGCAGTATTTT.

V gene TRBV5-1 combines with J gene TRBJ1-1; D is undetermined. This CDR3 spans 15 amino acids. Germline lookup yields CDR1 SGHRS and CDR2 YFSETQ. Trimming removed 2 bases at V and 0 bases at J, with 11 bases between. The CDR3 reads CASSFLPGMNTEAFF. For the CDR3, the DNA is TGCGCCAGCAGCTTTCTCCCCGGGATGAACACTGAAGCTTTCTTT.

This chain joins TRBV2 and TRBJ2-2; D not resolved. The V and J ends lost 7 bases and 1 base respectively, with 7 bases between them. The CDR3 consists of 13 residues. Germline CDR1 reads SNHLY; CDR2 reads FYNNEI. This chain's CDR3 is CASNLLNTGELFF. For the CDR3, the DNA is TGTGCCAGCAATCTCCTGAACACCGGGGAGCTGTTTTTT. Looking up the rest from reference TRBV2 and TRBJ2-2 gives the full variable domain: EPEVTQTPSHQVTQMGQEVILRCVPISNHLYFYWYRQILGQKVEFLVSFYNNEISEKSEIFDDQFSVERPDGSNFTLKIRSTKLEDSAMYFCASNLLNTGELFFGEGSRLTVL.

This clone was observed a few times. A junction boundary mismatches the germline segment, possibly from a read error. The rearrangement uses TRBV5-4 and TRBJ1-2; 7 bases line up with TRBD1. The CDR3 totals 14 residues. Per the germline V gene, CDR1 is SGHNT and CDR2 is YYREEE (reference sequence). Written as DNA, the CDR3 is TGTGCCAGCAGGTTGGAAGGGGGCGGGCGTGGCTACACCTTC. Amino acid sequence: CASRLEGGGRGYTF. The full variable domain, its missing parts supplied by reference TRBV5-4 and TRBJ1-2, is ETGVTQSPTHLIKTRGQQVTLRCSSQSGHNTVSWYQQALGQGPQFIFQYYREEENGRGNFPPRFSGLQFPNYSSELNVNALELDDSALYLCASRLEGGGRGYTFGSGTRLTVV.

The chain recombines TRBV2 with TRBJ1-3, with 7 bases aligning to TRBD1. V lost 1 base and J lost 0; bases outside the gene matches: 3. Germline CDR1 is SNHLY and CDR2 is FYNNEI. The CDR3 runs 16 residues. CDR3 sequence reads: CASSEVGTVSGNTIYF. The CDR3 DNA is TGTGCCAGCAGTGAAGTTGGGACAGTCTCTGGAAACACCATATATTTT.

The chain joins TRBV11-3 to TRBJ1-1; D possibly corresponds to TRBD1 (6 bases). This CDR3 comprises 14 residues. V gave up 1 base and J gave up 8 bases, with 14 bases separating them. Germline values: CDR1 SGHNT, CDR2 YENEEA. The CDR3 region has the DNA TGTGCCAGCAGCTTAGGTCTACCCGGGACAGAAGCTTTCTTT. This translates into CASSLGLPGTEAFF.

This chain joins TRBV4-3 and TRBJ2-3, with TRBD2 identical over 9 bases. Germline CDR1 LGHNA, CDR2 YSLEER. The CDR3 runs to 16 residues. The V gene end was trimmed by 1 base and the J gene end by 4 bases; junction bases not matched to a gene: 6. CDR3 residues: CASSQAGTSRADTQYF. CDR3 nucleotide sequence: TGCGCCAGCAGCCAAGCCGGGACTAGCAGAGCAGATACGCAGTATTTT.

The chain is built from TRBV28 and TRBJ2-2; no firm D call. In germline, CDR1 is MDHEN, CDR2 SYDVKM. The CDR3 is 15 amino acids. V lost 5 bases, J lost 3 bases, and 13 bases lay in between. CDR3 nucleotide sequence: TGTGCCAGCAGTCCCGCCTCTCCGGACACCGGGGAGCTGTTTTTT. This encodes CASSPASPDTGELFF.

The chain has TRBV28 and TRBJ2-7, with a possible D match to TRBD1 (6 bases). The CDR3 spans 13 residues. CDR1 and CDR2 from the germline V gene are MDHEN and SYDVKM. V dropped 2 bases and J dropped 3 bases, with 8 bases sitting between them. The CDR3 spells CASSLRGGYEQYF. Written as DNA, the CDR3 is TGTGCCAGCAGTTTAAGAGGGGGCTACGAGCAGTACTTC.

The chain uses TRBV27 and TRBJ2-7; 8 nucleotides align to TRBD1. CDR3 length: 13 amino acids. CDR1 and CDR2 (germline): MNHEY, SMNVEV (reference sequence). With V trimmed by 3 bases and J by 4 bases, 2 bases remained unmatched. The CDR3 spells CASSFGTGYEQYF. The CDR3, as DNA: TGTGCCAGCAGTTTTGGGACAGGTTACGAGCAGTACTTC.

This chain connects TRBV19 to TRBJ1-1; the D is unclear. The length of the CDR3 is 15 residues. Germline CDR1 and CDR2: LNHDA and SQIVND (reference sequence). Trimming left V 5 bases short and J 8 bases short, with 21 bases between. The CDR3: CASSVAGLRPREAFF. In nucleotides, the CDR3 is TGTGCCAGTAGTGTTGCGGGCTTAAGGCCACGAGAAGCTTTCTTT.

The chain is built from TRBV7-6 and TRBJ2-7; 11 nucleotides agree with TRBD2. After removal of 5 bases from V and 0 bases from J, the junction contained 3 bases not matched to a gene. Germline V gene lookup returns CDR1 SGHVS and CDR2 FNYEAQ. This CDR3 has 15 amino acids. CDR3 sequence (DNA): TGTGCCAGCAGCCCGACTAGCGGGACCTCCTACGAGCAGTACTTC. As protein: CASSPTSGTSYEQYF.

This chain joins TRBV29-1 and TRBJ2-5; weak D call: TRBD2 (6 bases). Germline CDR1 is SQVTM and CDR2 is ANQGSEA. V lost 3 bases, J lost 5 bases, and 10 bases lay in between. This CDR3 region has 12 residues. The CDR3 nucleotides read TGCAGCGTTGAGGACGGAGGGGAGACCCAGTACTTC. Residues: CSVEDGGETQYF.

In nucleotides, the CDR3 is TGCGCCAGCAGACTACAGGGGGCAGGTGAGCAGTTCTTC. Its protein product is CASRLQGAGEQFF. The chain is built from TRBV4-1 and TRBJ2-1, with 9 bases fitting TRBD1. The CDR3 covers 13 residues. V was pared by 6 bases and J by 9 bases, with 6 bases of the junction left unmatched. In germline, CDR1 is MGHRA, CDR2 YSYEKL.

Details on this clone: Germline is not matched at one junction end, which may reflect a read error. The J gene is TRBJ2-7, the V gene TRBV5-1, with no clear D. This CDR3 is 13 amino acids long. Germline CDR1 reads SGHRS; CDR2 reads YFSETQ. CDR3 sequence: CASSFTSADSFVF. DNA of the CDR3: TGCGCCAGCAGCTTCACCTCGGCAGACTCCTTTGTCTTC.